The rows below give T cell receptor beta chains drawn from one sample of a study of T cells after yellow fever vaccination. One entry per CDR3 protein, called by TCRdb with MiXCR from the 5' RACE reads. The sample holds about 180,000 distinct CDR3 sequences; about 6% are singletons and the top ten take less than 3%. The sample in question was CD4+ T cells sorted from PBMCs, obtained on the day of the first yellow fever vaccination. The receptors were gathered from a man aged 18 to 30 who received the YFV17D yellow fever vaccine. The CDR3 runs from the conserved cysteine through the conserved F or W. The D gene is left open where the match is weak. Clone size appears in some rows only: once, few, many, or a class for an expanded clone.

many	.	TRBV18	TRBJ2-1	CASSPPGAASRPYNEQFF	TGTGCCAGCTCACCCCCCGGGGCCGCATCTAGACCCTACAATGAGCAGTTCTTC
few	.	TRBV3-1	TRBJ1-3	CASSQEGGINTIYF	TGTGCCAGCAGCCAAGAAGGGGGTATCAACACCATATATTTT
.	.	TRBV6-5	TRBJ1-5	CASSLRQLHQPQHF	TGTGCCAGCAGTTTGAGACAGTTACATCAGCCCCAGCATTTT
.	TRBD2	TRBV20-1	TRBJ2-3	CSASGGWKDTQYF	TGCAGTGCTAGCGGGGGGTGGAAGGATACGCAGTATTTT
many	.	TRBV6-4	TRBJ2-1	CASSDRAGFDNEQFF	TGTGCCAGCAGTGACCGGGCGGGGTTCGACAATGAGCAGTTCTTC
many	.	TRBV4-1	TRBJ2-5	CASSQLDPKTQYF	TGCGCCAGCAGCCAATTGGACCCGAAGACCCAGTACTTC
few	.	TRBV9	TRBJ1-3	CASSVDAIHTIYF	TGTGCCAGCAGCGTAGACGCGATACACACCATATATTTT
.	.	TRBV2	TRBJ2-1	CASSVDGAAYNEQFF	TGTGCCAGCAGTGTCGACGGGGCGGCCTACAATGAGCAGTTCTTC
few	.	TRBV11-3	TRBJ1-1	CASSATPLNTEAFF	TGTGCCAGCAGCGCGACACCTCTTAACACTGAAGCTTTCTTT
many	.	TRBV5-1	TRBJ2-2	CASSAETPNTGELFF	TGCGCCAGCAGCGCAGAAACCCCGAACACCGGGGAGCTGTTTTTT
many	.	TRBV5-1	TRBJ2-1	CASSLALAEYNEQFF	TGCGCCAGCAGCTTGGCTTTAGCGGAATACAATGAGCAGTTCTTC
.	.	TRBV5-5	TRBJ2-5	CASSSWGGAQETQYF	TGTGCCAGCAGCTCCTGGGGGGGGGCCCAAGAGACCCAGTACTTC
many	.	TRBV20-1	TRBJ2-5	CSAHEATTGQETQYF	TGCAGTGCTCACGAAGCTACTACAGGGCAAGAGACCCAGTACTTC
many	.	TRBV7-2	TRBJ2-5	CASSLGRWQETQYF	TGTGCCAGCAGCTTAGGGCGGTGGCAAGAGACCCAGTACTTC
few	TRBD2	TRBV20-1	TRBJ2-2	CSASSLAGGPGELFF	TGCAGTGCTTCATCACTAGCGGGGGGGCCCGGGGAGCTGTTTTTT